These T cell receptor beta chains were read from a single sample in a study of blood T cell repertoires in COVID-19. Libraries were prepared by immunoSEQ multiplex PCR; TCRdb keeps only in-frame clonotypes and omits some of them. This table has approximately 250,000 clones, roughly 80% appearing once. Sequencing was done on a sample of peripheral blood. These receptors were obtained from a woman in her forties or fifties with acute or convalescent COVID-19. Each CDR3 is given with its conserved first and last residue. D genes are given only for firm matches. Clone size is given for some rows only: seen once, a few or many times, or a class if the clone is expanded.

cdr3_nt: TGTGCCAGCAGTTACGGGGACTCTGACACAGATACGCAGTATTTT
cdr3_aa: CASSYGDSDTDTQYF
clone_size: .
d_call: .
v_call: TRBV6-5
j_call: TRBJ2-3

cdr3_nt: TGTGCCAGCAGCAAAGCGCGACGCAGCCGAGGGCCGCCCCTCCACTTT
cdr3_aa: CASSKARRSRGPPLHF
clone_size: .
d_call: .
v_call: TRBV21-1
j_call: TRBJ1-6

cdr3_nt: TGTGCCAGCAGGGGGGGGGTCCAAGAGACCCAGTACTTC
cdr3_aa: CASRGGVQETQYF
clone_size: .
d_call: TRBD2
v_call: TRBV2
j_call: TRBJ2-5

cdr3_nt: TGCGCCAGCAGCCAAGCGAGTTTTACAGATACGCAGTATTTT
cdr3_aa: CASSQASFTDTQYF
clone_size: .
d_call: .
v_call: TRBV4-1
j_call: TRBJ2-3

cdr3_nt: TGTGCCAGCAGCCACAGAAGGACAGGGGAATACAATGAGCAGTTCTTC
cdr3_aa: CASSHRRTGEYNEQFF
clone_size: .
d_call: .
v_call: TRBV21-1
j_call: TRBJ2-1

cdr3_nt: TGTGCCGCCAAGCCCGGGACTTTGAGCTCCTACAATGAGCAGTTCTTC
cdr3_aa: CAAKPGTLSSYNEQFF
clone_size: .
d_call: .
v_call: TRBV27
j_call: TRBJ2-1

cdr3_nt: TGCAGTGCTAGTAAAATCTCGGGAGGGCCGGGGGAGCAGTACTTC
cdr3_aa: CSASKISGGPGEQYF
clone_size: .
d_call: TRBD2
v_call: TRBV20-1
j_call: TRBJ2-7

cdr3_nt: TGTGCCAGTAGTCGGGACAGGGGCTACGAGCAGTACTTC
cdr3_aa: CASSRDRGYEQYF
clone_size: .
d_call: TRBD1
v_call: TRBV19
j_call: TRBJ2-7

cdr3_nt: TGTGCCAGCAGTCCGACAGGGGGACAGGGCAAACAGCCCCAGCATTTT
cdr3_aa: CASSPTGGQGKQPQHF
clone_size: .
d_call: TRBD1
v_call: TRBV28
j_call: TRBJ1-5

cdr3_nt: TGTGCCAGCAGTGAAACGGGGGAACTTAACTATGGCTACACCTTC
cdr3_aa: CASSETGELNYGYTF
clone_size: .
d_call: .
v_call: TRBV2
j_call: TRBJ1-2

cdr3_nt: TGTGCCAGCAGCCTCCGGGAGTCACCCCTCCACTTT
cdr3_aa: CASSLRESPLHF
clone_size: .
d_call: .
v_call: TRBV12-3/TRBV12-4
j_call: TRBJ1-6

cdr3_nt: TGTGCCTGGAGTGTACGGGGGGGAACAGCTTTCTTT
cdr3_aa: CAWSVRGGTAFF
clone_size: .
d_call: .
v_call: TRBV30
j_call: TRBJ1-1

cdr3_nt: TGTGCCAGCAGTTTAGCGGGAGCGATCTACAATGAGCAGTTCTTC
cdr3_aa: CASSLAGAIYNEQFF
clone_size: .
d_call: TRBD2
v_call: TRBV6-5
j_call: TRBJ2-1

cdr3_nt: TGTGCCAGTTGGGGACAGGGGGCAGCGAGGTATGGCTACACCTTC
cdr3_aa: CASWGQGAARYGYTF
clone_size: .
d_call: TRBD1
v_call: TRBV28
j_call: TRBJ1-2

cdr3_nt: TGCAGCGTTGAAGGAGCGCTCAATGAGCAGTTCTTC
cdr3_aa: CSVEGALNEQFF
clone_size: .
d_call: .
v_call: TRBV29-1
j_call: TRBJ2-1

cdr3_nt: TGTGCCAGCAGCTTAAATGGACAGACTGAAGCTTTCTTT
cdr3_aa: CASSLNGQTEAFF
clone_size: .
d_call: .
v_call: TRBV7-2
j_call: TRBJ1-1

cdr3_nt: TGTGCCAGCAGCTTATCCCGGCCAGGTCTCACCGGGGAGCTGTTTTTT
cdr3_aa: CASSLSRPGLTGELFF
clone_size: .
d_call: .
v_call: TRBV7-2
j_call: TRBJ2-2

cdr3_nt: TGTGCCAGCACTAGCGGGAGCTACAATGAGCAGTTCTTC
cdr3_aa: CASTSGSYNEQFF
clone_size: once
d_call: TRBD2
v_call: TRBV28
j_call: TRBJ2-1

cdr3_nt: TGTGCCTGGAGTAAGGCGGGGGGGTTCGCAGATACGCAGTATTTT
cdr3_aa: CAWSKAGGFADTQYF
clone_size: .
d_call: TRBD2
v_call: TRBV30
j_call: TRBJ2-3

cdr3_nt: TGTGCCACCAGCAGAGCGACAGAAAGCACCATATATTTT
cdr3_aa: CATSRATESTIYF
clone_size: .
d_call: .
v_call: TRBV15
j_call: TRBJ1-3

cdr3_nt: TGTGCCAGCAGCTCGGACAGTCGCTATGGCTACACCTTC
cdr3_aa: CASSSDSRYGYTF
clone_size: .
d_call: .
v_call: TRBV7-9
j_call: TRBJ1-2

cdr3_nt: TGTGCCAGCAGCACTCCAGGGGACGAGCAGTACTTC
cdr3_aa: CASSTPGDEQYF
clone_size: .
d_call: .
v_call: TRBV6-2/TRBV6-3
j_call: TRBJ2-7

cdr3_nt: TGTGCCAGCAAGTCGGGTCCCTCTGGGGCCAACGTCCTGACTTTC
cdr3_aa: CASKSGPSGANVLTF
clone_size: .
d_call: .
v_call: TRBV27
j_call: TRBJ2-6

cdr3_nt: TGTGCCAGCAGTGGGGGACCGGGGGGGACAAGGGACGAGCAGTACTTC
cdr3_aa: CASSGGPGGTRDEQYF
clone_size: .
d_call: TRBD2
v_call: TRBV2
j_call: TRBJ2-7

cdr3_nt: TGTGCCAGCAGTCAAACTATCTATGAGCAGTTCTTC
cdr3_aa: CASSQTIYEQFF
clone_size: .
d_call: .
v_call: TRBV5-4
j_call: TRBJ2-1

cdr3_nt: TGCGCCAGCAGCCAAAATAACAGGGGTGGGACCCAGTACTTC
cdr3_aa: CASSQNNRGGTQYF
clone_size: .
d_call: TRBD1
v_call: TRBV4-1
j_call: TRBJ2-5

cdr3_nt: TGTGCCAGCAGCTTAGGGCAGAATAACTATGGCTACACCTTC
cdr3_aa: CASSLGQNNYGYTF
clone_size: few
d_call: .
v_call: TRBV7-9
j_call: TRBJ1-2

cdr3_nt: TGTGCCAGCAGCCCTGGGAGCGGCTCCTACAATGAGCAGTTCTTC
cdr3_aa: CASSPGSGSYNEQFF
clone_size: .
d_call: .
v_call: TRBV6-6
j_call: TRBJ2-1

cdr3_nt: TGTGCCTGGAGCCTAACAGGGGCGATTCAGCCCCAGCATTTT
cdr3_aa: CAWSLTGAIQPQHF
clone_size: .
d_call: TRBD1
v_call: TRBV30
j_call: TRBJ1-5

cdr3_nt: TGTGCCAGCAGTGAGATTTCGAACACTGAAGCTTTCTTT
cdr3_aa: CASSEISNTEAFF
clone_size: .
d_call: .
v_call: TRBV27
j_call: TRBJ1-1

cdr3_nt: TGTGCCAGCAGCCAAGATCCAGCGGCCCCTAACGAGCAGTACTTC
cdr3_aa: CASSQDPAAPNEQYF
clone_size: few
d_call: .
v_call: TRBV3-1/TRBV3-2
j_call: TRBJ2-7

cdr3_nt: TGTGCCAGCAGCTTGGTCAGGACAGGGACGGCGACCCAGTACTTC
cdr3_aa: CASSLVRTGTATQYF
clone_size: .
d_call: TRBD1
v_call: TRBV5-6
j_call: TRBJ2-5

cdr3_nt: TGTGCCAGCAGTTTTCTCGGGCTAGCGGGCAACTACAATGAGCAGTTCTTC
cdr3_aa: CASSFLGLAGNYNEQFF
clone_size: once
d_call: TRBD2
v_call: TRBV28
j_call: TRBJ2-1

cdr3_nt: TGTGCCAGCAGCTCCCGACAGTTTGGCGAAGGCTACACCTTC
cdr3_aa: CASSSRQFGEGYTF
clone_size: .
d_call: .
v_call: TRBV7-9
j_call: TRBJ1-2

cdr3_nt: TGTGCCAGCAGCCCGGACAGGTTGAACTATGGCTACACCTTC
cdr3_aa: CASSPDRLNYGYTF
clone_size: .
d_call: TRBD1
v_call: TRBV7-8
j_call: TRBJ1-2

cdr3_nt: TGCGCCAGCAGCCAAGCGGGACTAGCGGGGGACTTAGATACGCAGTATTTT
cdr3_aa: CASSQAGLAGDLDTQYF
clone_size: .
d_call: TRBD2
v_call: TRBV4-3
j_call: TRBJ2-3

cdr3_nt: TGTGCCAGCAGCGGGGGGACAGTTAACACAGATACGCAGTATTTT
cdr3_aa: CASSGGTVNTDTQYF
clone_size: .
d_call: .
v_call: TRBV5-8
j_call: TRBJ2-3

cdr3_nt: TGTGCCAGCAGCCAGACAGGGGAGACCCAGTACTTC
cdr3_aa: CASSQTGETQYF
clone_size: .
d_call: TRBD1
v_call: TRBV16
j_call: TRBJ2-5

cdr3_nt: TGTGCCAGCTCCGGACAGGTTGACACTGAAGCTTTCTTT
cdr3_aa: CASSGQVDTEAFF
clone_size: .
d_call: TRBD1
v_call: TRBV18
j_call: TRBJ1-1

cdr3_nt: TGTGCCACCAGCAGAGATGGCGGCAGGGGATATGGCTACACCTTC
cdr3_aa: CATSRDGGRGYGYTF
clone_size: .
d_call: .
v_call: TRBV15
j_call: TRBJ1-2

cdr3_nt: TGTGCCAGCAGTCCCAGGGGGTCCTATAATTCACCCCTCCACTTT
cdr3_aa: CASSPRGSYNSPLHF
clone_size: .
d_call: TRBD1
v_call: TRBV28
j_call: TRBJ1-6

cdr3_nt: TGTGCCAGCAGCGTGCGAGCTGGTACCTACGAGCAGTACTTC
cdr3_aa: CASSVRAGTYEQYF
clone_size: .
d_call: .
v_call: TRBV5-4
j_call: TRBJ2-7

cdr3_nt: TGCGCCAGCAGCCATTACTTCGAGGGTTCTGGAAACACCATATATTTT
cdr3_aa: CASSHYFEGSGNTIYF
clone_size: once
d_call: .
v_call: TRBV4-1
j_call: TRBJ1-3

cdr3_nt: TGTGCCAGCAGACCCGGACAGTCAGCCTCACCCCTCCACTTT
cdr3_aa: CASRPGQSASPLHF
clone_size: few
d_call: .
v_call: TRBV3-1/TRBV3-2
j_call: TRBJ1-6

cdr3_nt: TGTGCCAGCAGCCAAGATGCGGGGGGTAGCAATCAGCCCCAGCATTTT
cdr3_aa: CASSQDAGGSNQPQHF
clone_size: .
d_call: .
v_call: TRBV3-1/TRBV3-2
j_call: TRBJ1-5

cdr3_nt: TGTGCCAGCAGTCACAGGGAAGGCTACACCTTC
cdr3_aa: CASSHREGYTF
clone_size: .
d_call: .
v_call: TRBV12-3/TRBV12-4
j_call: TRBJ1-2

cdr3_nt: TGCGCCAGCAGCTTGGACAGGGAGCAGCCCCAGCATTTT
cdr3_aa: CASSLDREQPQHF
clone_size: .
d_call: TRBD1
v_call: TRBV4-1
j_call: TRBJ1-5

cdr3_nt: TGTGCCAGCAGACTAGACCGCGATGAGCAGTTCTTC
cdr3_aa: CASRLDRDEQFF
clone_size: .
d_call: .
v_call: TRBV7-2
j_call: TRBJ2-1

cdr3_nt: TGTGCCGGCAGCCCCGGGGGGTCTGAGCAGTACTTC
cdr3_aa: CAGSPGGSEQYF
clone_size: .
d_call: TRBD2
v_call: TRBV12-3/TRBV12-4
j_call: TRBJ2-7

cdr3_nt: TGTGCCAGCAGTGAAGTAGGGGTTTCACCCCTCCACTTT
cdr3_aa: CASSEVGVSPLHF
clone_size: .
d_call: .
v_call: TRBV6-1
j_call: TRBJ1-6

cdr3_nt: TGTGCCAGCAGCCCCCGGGGACTAACCTACAATGAGCAGTTCTTC
cdr3_aa: CASSPRGLTYNEQFF
clone_size: .
d_call: TRBD2
v_call: TRBV28
j_call: TRBJ2-1

cdr3_nt: TGTGCCAGTAGTGGGCAGGGGGCTATCAATGAGCAGTTCTTC
cdr3_aa: CASSGQGAINEQFF
clone_size: .
d_call: TRBD1
v_call: TRBV19
j_call: TRBJ2-1

cdr3_nt: TGTGCCAGCAGGGGGGGTAATCAGCCCCAGCATTTT
cdr3_aa: CASRGGNQPQHF
clone_size: .
d_call: .
v_call: TRBV28
j_call: TRBJ1-5

cdr3_nt: TGTGCCAGCAGCTTGGGGTTAGCGGGAGTTCAGGAGACCCAGTACTTC
cdr3_aa: CASSLGLAGVQETQYF
clone_size: .
d_call: TRBD2
v_call: TRBV11-3
j_call: TRBJ2-5

cdr3_nt: TGTGCCAGCAGCCCTGGACAGTATGGCTACACCTTC
cdr3_aa: CASSPGQYGYTF
clone_size: .
d_call: .
v_call: TRBV5-6
j_call: TRBJ1-2